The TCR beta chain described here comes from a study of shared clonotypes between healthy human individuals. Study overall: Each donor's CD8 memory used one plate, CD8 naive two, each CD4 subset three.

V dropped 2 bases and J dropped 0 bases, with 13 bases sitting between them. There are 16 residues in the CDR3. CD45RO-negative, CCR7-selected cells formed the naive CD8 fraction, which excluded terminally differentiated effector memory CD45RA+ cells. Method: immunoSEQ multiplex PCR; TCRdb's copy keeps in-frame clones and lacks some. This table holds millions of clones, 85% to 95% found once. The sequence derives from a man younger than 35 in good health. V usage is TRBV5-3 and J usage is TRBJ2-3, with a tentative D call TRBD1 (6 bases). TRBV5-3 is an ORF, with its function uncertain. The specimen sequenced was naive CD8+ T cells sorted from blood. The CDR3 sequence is CARSLRTAHSTDTQYF. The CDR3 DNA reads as TGTGCCAGAAGCTTACGGACAGCGCACAGCACAGATACGCAGTATTTT.